Following are 16 T cell receptor beta chains from one sample sequenced in a study of T cell repertoires in cytomegalovirus infection (dated by TCRdb to between 2017 and 2020). The sample was run on an Illumina HiSeq 1500. TCRdb reanalyzed the raw reads on its own, using fastp at Q25 for trimming and MiXCR for clone calling, and kept in-frame beta chains. When rows share a CDR3 protein, they turn into one entry using the most common DNA and genes. Counted in this sample were some 500,000 distinct CDR3 sequences; around 40% of them appeared once. The ten largest clones represent about 46% of the sample. Their antigen targets remain unknown. The treatment or condition label on this specimen signifies: in vitro stimulation with specific CMV peptide epitopes to enrich CMV-specific T cells. The sample was cultured PBMCs, taken from culture after CMV antigen stimulation. The receptors here all came from a human donor in good health (CMV status not recorded). Some clones in this sample may be carry-over from other donors' samples.

This chain connects TRBV7-2 to TRBJ2-3, with D possibly matching TRBD2 (5 bases). This CDR3 comprises 17 residues. The V gene lost 2 bases and the J gene lost 0 bases, with 15 bases spanning the gap. The germline V gene has CDR1 SGHTA and CDR2 FQGNSA. The CDR3 DNA follows: TGTGCCAGCAGCTTACGCCCGCCGCCGGGGAGCACAGATACGCAGTATTTT. The encoded protein is CASSLRPPPGSTDTQYF. The variable domain in full, with the rest retrieved from reference TRBV7-2 and TRBJ2-3, is GAGVSQSPSNKVTEKGKDVELRCDPISGHTALYWYRQSLGQGLEFLIYFQGNSAPDKSGLPSDRFSAERTGGSVSTLTIQRTQQEDSAVYLCASSLRPPPGSTDTQYFGPGTRLTVL.

V and J are TRBV4-2 and TRBJ2-5; no definite D call. Between the trimmed V and J ends, which lost 5 bases and 8 bases, there was a span of 15 bases. This CDR3 has 13 amino acids. In germline, CDR1 is LGHNA, CDR2 YNFKEQ. Written as DNA, the CDR3 is TGTGCCAGCAGCAAGGATTTACACCATACCCAGTACTTC. As protein: CASSKDLHHTQYF.

The chain combines TRBV5-4 with TRBJ2-1; 11 bases map to TRBD2. This CDR3 has 16 residues. V shed 3 bases and J 8 bases; nucleotides not matched to a gene: 10. In germline, CDR1 is SGHNT, CDR2 YYREEE (reference sequence). The CDR3 DNA follows: TGTGCCAGCAGCTCCCCGTCACTAGCGGGAGTAGATGAGCAGTTCTTC. It specifies CASSSPSLAGVDEQFF.

V and J are TRBV5-4 and TRBJ2-3, with TRBD2 matching 10 bases. Germline V lookup: CDR1 SGHNT, CDR2 YYREEE (reference sequence). The CDR3 extends over 17 amino acids. V gave up 6 bases and J gave up 0 bases; unmatched junction bases: 10. The DNA for the CDR3 is TGTGCCAGCACCCCCGGAGCGGGGGGGCCAAGCACAGATACGCAGTATTTT. Its protein is CASTPGAGGPSTDTQYF.

This clonotype has only a few counts. This chain links TRBV7-9 with TRBJ2-5; no reliable D call. The V end was cut by 1 base, the J end by 3 bases, with 9 bases between. The CDR3 covers 14 residues. Germline V gene lookup returns CDR1 SEHNR and CDR2 FQNEAQ (reference sequence). This CDR3 is CASSLEIGKETQYF. The DNA for the CDR3 is TGTGCCAGCAGCTTAGAGATTGGGAAAGAGACCCAGTACTTC.

This clonotype was detected a few times. The V call is TRBV7-2, the J call TRBJ2-3; 10 nucleotides match TRBD2. J was trimmed by 15 bases and V by 5 bases; bases with no gene match: 11. The CDR3 loop spans 13 amino acids. Germline V CDR1 and CDR2: SGHTA, FQGNSA. The CDR3: CASSPELAGLDYF. As DNA, the CDR3 is TGTGCCAGCAGCCCGGAACTAGCGGGACTCGACTATTTT.

The table lists this clonotype with a few counts. The rearrangement uses TRBV6-6 and TRBJ2-5, with D possibly TRBD2 on 6 matching bases. V was cut by 8 bases and J by 1 base, with 11 bases left in between. This CDR3 is built from 13 residues. In germline, CDR1 is MNHNY, CDR2 SVGAGI (reference sequence). CDR3 in amino acids: CASAGLTQETQYF. DNA of the CDR3: TGTGCCAGCGCCGGACTAACCCAAGAGACCCAGTACTTC.

The chain has TRBV12-3 or TRBV12-4 and TRBJ1-4; perhaps TRBD1 as D (5 bases). The CDR3 runs 12 residues. The V end lost 6 bases, the J end lost 5 bases, and 7 bases lay between the germline ends. CDR3 loop: CASRGRNEKLFF. The CDR3 DNA follows: TGTGCCAGCAGGGGACGAAATGAAAAACTGTTTTTT.

This clonotype was counted only a few times. The chain carries TRBV12-3 or TRBV12-4 and TRBJ1-2; 7 bases are shared with TRBD1. The V gene end was trimmed by 3 bases and the J gene end by 3 bases; junction bases not matched to a gene: 7. This CDR3 comprises 15 residues. DNA for the CDR3: TGTGCCAGCAGTTTTCGGGGGCAGGGGGACTATGGCTACACCTTC. Protein sequence: CASSFRGQGDYGYTF.

In its sample, this clonotype was seen a few times. The CDR3: CASSSAGWAQGNEQFF. DNA of the CDR3: TGTGCCAGCAGCTCCGCGGGGTGGGCCCAGGGAAATGAGCAGTTCTTC. The V gene is TRBV11-2, the J gene TRBJ2-1; perhaps TRBD2 as D (6 bases). CDR3 length: 16 amino acids. Germline CDR1 is SGHAT and CDR2 is FQNNGV. V gave up 4 bases and J gave up 7 bases, with 20 bases separating them.

This clonotype was found once. This chain links TRBV7-9 with TRBJ2-1, with TRBD2 matching over 11 bases. Germline assignment: CDR1 SEHNR and CDR2 FQNEAQ (reference sequence). V lost 4 bases and J lost 7; bases outside the gene matches: 3. This CDR3 region has 14 residues. CDR3 in amino acids: CASSWGLAENEQFF. For the CDR3, the DNA is TGTGCCAGCAGCTGGGGACTAGCGGAAAATGAGCAGTTCTTC. The full variable domain, its missing parts supplied by reference TRBV7-9 and TRBJ2-1, is DTGVSQNPRHKITKRGQNVTFRCDPISEHNRLYWYRQTLGQGPEFLTYFQNEAQLEKSRLLSDRFSAERPKGSFSTLEIQRTEQGDSAMYLCASSWGLAENEQFFGPGTRLTVL.

A few counts support this clonotype. The chain uses TRBV6-2 or TRBV6-3 and TRBJ1-5; no definite D call. The CDR3 sequence is 13 residues long. Trimming shortened V by 6 bases and J by 12 bases, and 18 bases separated the two germline ends. Germline CDR1 MNHEY, CDR2 SVGEGT. In nucleotides, the CDR3 is TGTGCCAGCAGACCCGCGGAAGGGAATCTCCAGCATTTT. It translates to CASRPAEGNLQHF.

The chain is built from TRBV6-2 or TRBV6-3 and TRBJ2-7, with D possibly TRBD1 on 5 matching bases. From germline, CDR1 is MNHEY and CDR2 SVGEGT. CDR3 length: 17 amino acids. V lost 5 bases and J lost 4, with 24 bases in between. The CDR3 DNA follows: TGTGCCAGCAGTAAATACCGTACGCAGGGAAACAGGTACGAGCAGTACTTC. As protein: CASSKYRTQGNRYEQYF.

V is TRBV18 and J is TRBJ2-7, with D maybe TRBD1 (5 bases). The germline V gene encodes CDR1 KGHSH and CDR2 LQKENI. The V end lost 0 bases, the J end lost 1 base, and 13 bases lay between the germline ends. CDR3 length: 16 residues. CDR3 sequence: CASSPPEVPGSYEQYF. CDR3 nucleotide sequence: TGTGCCAGCTCACCACCGGAAGTCCCAGGGTCCTACGAGCAGTACTTC.

This clonotype was observed many times. The CDR3 loop is CASQGQMGPQHF. The CDR3 coding sequence is TGTGCCAGCCAGGGACAGATGGGGCCCCAGCATTTT. The chain couples TRBV7-2 to TRBJ1-5; the match to TRBD1 covers 7 bases. With V trimmed by 8 bases and J by 9 bases, 7 bases remained unmatched. The CDR3 is made up of 12 amino acids. Germline CDR1 and CDR2: SGHTA and FQGNSA.

The chain uses TRBV7-2 and TRBJ2-3; 10 positions agree with TRBD2. The germline gives CDR1 SGHTA, CDR2 FQGNSA. The CDR3 is 15 residues long. Trimming took 5 bases from V and 7 from J; bases not matched to a gene: 9. The CDR3 spells CASSTPGTSAYTQYF. CDR3 DNA sequence: TGTGCCAGCAGCACTCCCGGGACTAGCGCATATACGCAGTATTTT.